The 23 T cell receptor beta chains listed next were all sequenced from one sample in a study of blood T cell repertoires in COVID-19. Only in-frame clones appear in the TCRdb table, and some are missing; sequencing was by immunoSEQ multiplex PCR. The sample has 40,000 to 50,000 clones, under 90% seen once; the top ten hold 0.3% to 0.45%. The material sequenced was peripheral blood. These receptors all stem from a human donor in a cohort sampled during active COVID-19.

This chain uses TRBV5-1 with TRBJ1-2; D not resolved. Trimming removed 0 bases from V and 3 bases from J, with 9 bases in between. The CDR3 extends over 14 amino acids. Germline V gene sequence: CDR1 SGHRS, CDR2 YFSETQ. DNA of the CDR3: TGCGCCAGCAGCTTGGGCACAGCAGACTATGGCTACACCTTC. Amino acid sequence: CASSLGTADYGYTF.

With respect to this clone: Other DNA variants within this sample encode the same CDR3. V and J are TRBV2 and TRBJ2-1; a possible D gene is TRBD1 (6 bases). The germline V and J ends were trimmed by 6 bases and 5 bases, with 8 bases remaining between them. The CDR3 contains 12 residues. Germline loops: CDR1 SNHLY, CDR2 FYNNEI. DNA of the CDR3: TGTGCCAGCAGACAGGGACACAATGAGCAGTTCTTC. This encodes CASRQGHNEQFF.

The CDR3 spells CASSSGHTYEQYF. The CDR3 nucleotides are TGTGCCAGCAGTTCCGGACATACCTACGAGCAGTACTTC. The rearrangement uses TRBV6-2 or TRBV6-3 and TRBJ2-7, with D perhaps matching TRBD1 (5 bases). CDR3 length: 13 residues. The ends were cut back, 4 bases at V and 2 bases at J, with 9 bases in the middle. From germline, CDR1 is MNHEY and CDR2 SVGEGT.

The V call is TRBV29-1, the J call TRBJ1-1; 9 bases match TRBD1. The CDR3 loop spans 13 amino acids. Germline-derived CDR1 and CDR2 are SQVTM and ANQGSEA. V lost 7 bases and J lost 3; bases outside the gene matches: 6. DNA of the CDR3: TGCAGCGCTTACAGGGGGCGGGACACTGAAGCTTTCTTT. Its protein product is CSAYRGRDTEAFF. The complete variable domain, with remaining parts taken from reference TRBV29-1 and TRBJ1-1, reads SAVISQKPSRDICQRGTSLTIQCQVDSQVTMMFWYRQQPGQSLTLIATANQGSEATYESGFVIDKFPISRPNLTFSTLTVSNMSPEDSSIYLCSAYRGRDTEAFFGQGTRLTVV.

This clone occurred once. The J gene is TRBJ2-7, the V gene TRBV6-5, with D possibly being TRBD1 (6 bases). V was shortened by 0 bases and J by 2 bases, with 11 bases between the two germline ends. The V gene's germline CDR1 is MNHEY and CDR2 SVGAGI. The CDR3 loop spans 15 amino acids. CDR3 nucleotide sequence: TGTGCCAGCAGTTACTCGGGACAAGACCCCTACGAGCAGTACTTC. This encodes CASSYSGQDPYEQYF.

The chain recombines TRBV7-2 with TRBJ1-4; D is undetermined. V lost 7 bases and J 14 bases, leaving 23 bases between the germline ends. CDR1 is SGHTA, CDR2 FQGNSA, per germline. The CDR3 runs 14 residues. The CDR3 coding sequence is TGTGCCAGCACCGTTACCGGGGAGACCTCAAGGCTGTTTTTT. This sequence encodes CASTVTGETSRLFF.

V usage is TRBV19 and J usage is TRBJ2-7; 7 nucleotides line up with TRBD1. The CDR3 length is 12 residues. Germline trimming cut 6 bases from V and 5 bases from J; bases unmatched to any gene: 4. Germline CDR1 reads LNHDA; CDR2 reads SQIVND (reference sequence). In DNA form, the CDR3 reads TGTGCCAGTAGCCAGGGGGAGAACGAGCAGTACTTC. Amino acids: CASSQGENEQYF.

V gene TRBV19 combines with J gene TRBJ2-7; D is perhaps TRBD2 (6 bases). Trimming pared 5 bases from V and 7 bases from J, leaving 15 bases between. Germline V gives CDR1 LNHDA, CDR2 SQIVND (reference sequence). The CDR3 runs 13 residues. This CDR3 is CASSGGNPREQYF. The CDR3 nucleotides read TGTGCCAGTAGTGGGGGGAACCCGCGGGAGCAGTACTTC.

The chain is built from TRBV27 and TRBJ2-7; tentatively, D is TRBD1 (5 bases). CDR1 MNHEY and CDR2 SMNVEV come from the germline V gene (reference sequence). This CDR3 has 12 residues. With 3 bases removed from V and 7 bases from J, the gap between germline ends came to 10 bases. CDR3 amino acids: CASSLGLGEQYF. DNA of the CDR3: TGTGCCAGCAGTTTGGGGCTGGGGGAGCAGTACTTC.

The V call is TRBV6-5, the J call TRBJ2-7, with 8 positions matching TRBD2. Germline V CDR1 and CDR2: MNHEY, SVGAGI. With V trimmed by 8 bases and J by 1 base, 7 bases remained unmatched. CDR3 length: 14 residues. This chain's CDR3 is CASGLAGRSYEQYF. CDR3 nucleotide sequence: TGTGCCAGCGGGTTAGCGGGGAGATCCTACGAGCAGTACTTC.

The chain links TRBV6-2 or TRBV6-3 to TRBJ2-7, with a tentative D call TRBD1 (5 bases). This CDR3 spans 17 amino acids. The V and J ends lost 3 bases and 1 base respectively, with 19 bases between them. Looked up from germline, CDR1 is MNHEY and CDR2 is SVGEGT. The DNA for the CDR3 is TGTGCCAGCAGTTATCCCCCTCAGGGAAGATTATCCTACGAGCAGTACTTC. Amino acid sequence: CASSYPPQGRLSYEQYF.

The chain is built from TRBV13 and TRBJ1-6, with a weak D call TRBD1 (5 bases). The CDR3 totals 15 residues. Germline V CDR1 and CDR2: PRHDT, FYEKMQ (reference sequence). Trimming took off 5 bases at V and 5 bases at J, with 13 bases between the two ends. Here the CDR3 DNA reads TGTGCCAGCAGCCAGAGACAGATTGATAATTCACCCCTCCACTTT. It translates to CASSQRQIDNSPLHF. Drawing the rest from reference TRBV13 and TRBJ1-6, the complete variable domain is AAGVIQSPRHLIKEKRETATLKCYPIPRHDTVYWYQQGPGQDPQFLISFYEKMQSDKGSIPDRFSAQQFSDYHSELNMSSLELGDSALYFCASSQRQIDNSPLHFGNGTRLTVT.

The chain is built from TRBV4-3 and TRBJ1-3; 7 bases agree with TRBD1. Unmatched junction bases numbered 6, after V lost 4 bases and J lost 0 bases. CDR1 LGHNA and CDR2 YSLEER come from the germline V gene. The CDR3 loop spans 16 amino acids. CDR3 protein: CASSPGTEGSGNTIYF. The CDR3 nucleotides read TGCGCCAGCAGCCCTGGGACAGAGGGCTCTGGAAACACCATATATTTT.

The chain couples TRBV6-1 to TRBJ2-7; no definite D call. Trimming stripped 1 base from V and 0 bases from J, with 4 bases between. The germline V gene has CDR1 MNHNS and CDR2 SASEGT. The CDR3 runs 13 residues. The CDR3 protein is CASSEVYSYEQYF. The CDR3 DNA is TGTGCCAGCAGTGAAGTCTACTCCTACGAGCAGTACTTC.

Details on this clone: The same CDR3 is also encoded by other DNA sequences in this sample. The genes are TRBV4-1 and TRBJ1-1; 7 bases line up with TRBD1. CDR1 is MGHRA, CDR2 YSYEKL, per germline. The CDR3 spans 16 residues. V shed 0 bases and J 1 base; nucleotides not matched to a gene: 5. CDR3 DNA: TGCGCCAGCAGCCAAGATCTTAACAGGGGGAACACTGAAGCTTTCTTT. Translating it yields CASSQDLNRGNTEAFF.

The V call is TRBV3-1 (or the pseudogene TRBV3-2), the J call TRBJ1-5; 8 bases agree with TRBD1. The germline gives CDR1 LGHDT, CDR2 YNNKEL (reference sequence). Germline trimming cut 4 bases from V and 7 bases from J; bases unmatched to any gene: 12. The CDR3 consists of 16 residues. CDR3 in amino acids: CASSRSPRGPEQPQHF. In DNA, the CDR3 is TGTGCCAGCAGCCGTTCCCCCAGGGGGCCGGAGCAGCCCCAGCATTTT.

The rearrangement uses TRBV27 and TRBJ1-3; D unresolved. Germline-derived CDR1 and CDR2 are MNHEY and SMNVEV (reference sequence). The CDR3 is made up of 19 amino acids. V was cut by 7 bases and J by 0 bases, with 25 bases left in between. The CDR3: CASMIGQAPILSSGNTIYF. CDR3 bases: TGTGCCAGCATGATTGGGCAGGCCCCGATACTCAGCTCTGGAAACACCATATATTTT.

The chain employs TRBV5-1 and TRBJ2-3, with no clear D. The CDR3 extends over 13 amino acids. V was trimmed by 2 bases and J by 5 bases, leaving 9 bases between them. The germline CDR1 and CDR2 sequences are SGHRS and YFSETQ. The CDR3 here is CASSFREQDTQYF. The CDR3 nucleotides are TGCGCCAGCAGCTTTCGCGAGCAAGATACGCAGTATTTT.

The chain has TRBV19 and TRBJ1-1, with D perhaps TRBD1 (6 bases). From germline, CDR1 is LNHDA and CDR2 SQIVND (reference sequence). With 5 bases removed from V and 3 bases from J, the gap between germline ends came to 16 bases. The CDR3 extends over 15 amino acids. CDR3 coding DNA: TGTGCCAGTAGTGCCCTACAGGGAATAGACACTGAAGCTTTCTTT. As protein: CASSALQGIDTEAFF.

In its sample, this clone was seen once. The V gene is TRBV10-2, the J gene TRBJ2-7, with D possibly being TRBD2 (6 bases). CDR3 length equals 14 residues. The V and J ends lost 8 bases and 2 bases respectively, with 16 bases between them. Germline V gene lookup returns CDR1 WSHSY and CDR2 SAAADI. CDR3 residues: CASGGDGLTYEQYF. The CDR3 DNA reads as TGCGCCAGCGGAGGGGACGGCTTGACCTACGAGCAGTACTTC.

Of note for this clone: The junction shows a germline mismatch at one end, possibly a read error. The J gene is TRBJ2-7, the V gene TRBV7-9; D call uncertain. The CDR3 runs 13 residues. Germline CDR1 SEHNR, CDR2 FQNEAQ (reference sequence). This chain's CDR3 is CASSLTHTEEIFF. The CDR3, as DNA: TGTGCCAGCAGCTTAACCCATACCGAGGAAATCTTCTTC.

V and J are TRBV5-5 and TRBJ2-2, with 7 bases that match TRBD1. CDR3 length: 14 amino acids. Trimming removed 5 bases from V and 6 bases from J; junction bases left unmatched: 7. Germline CDR1 is SGHKS and CDR2 is YYEKEE (reference sequence). CDR3 sequence reads: CASSPGQVAGELFF. The CDR3 coding sequence is TGTGCCAGCAGTCCTGGACAGGTCGCCGGGGAGCTGTTTTTT.

The chain couples TRBV18 to TRBJ2-7, with 10 bases fitting TRBD1. The CDR3 extends over 15 amino acids. Germline values: CDR1 KGHSH, CDR2 LQKENI. V shed 0 bases, J shed 6 bases, and the junction held 5 bases outside the gene matches. CDR3 residues: CASSPPATGGGEQYF. In nucleotides, the CDR3 is TGTGCCAGCTCACCACCGGCGACAGGGGGCGGCGAGCAGTACTTC.